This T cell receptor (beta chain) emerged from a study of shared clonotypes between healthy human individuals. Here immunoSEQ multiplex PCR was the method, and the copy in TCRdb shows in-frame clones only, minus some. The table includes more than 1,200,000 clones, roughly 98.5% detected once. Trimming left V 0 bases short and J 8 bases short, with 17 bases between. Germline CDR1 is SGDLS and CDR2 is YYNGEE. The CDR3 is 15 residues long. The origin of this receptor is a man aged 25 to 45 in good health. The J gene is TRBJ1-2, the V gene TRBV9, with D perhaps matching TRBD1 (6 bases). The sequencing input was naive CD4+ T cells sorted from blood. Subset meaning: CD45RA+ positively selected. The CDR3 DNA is TGTGCCAGCAGCGTAGCGGGGTCTGGGGGCGAGGGCTACACCTTC. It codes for CASSVAGSGGEGYTF.